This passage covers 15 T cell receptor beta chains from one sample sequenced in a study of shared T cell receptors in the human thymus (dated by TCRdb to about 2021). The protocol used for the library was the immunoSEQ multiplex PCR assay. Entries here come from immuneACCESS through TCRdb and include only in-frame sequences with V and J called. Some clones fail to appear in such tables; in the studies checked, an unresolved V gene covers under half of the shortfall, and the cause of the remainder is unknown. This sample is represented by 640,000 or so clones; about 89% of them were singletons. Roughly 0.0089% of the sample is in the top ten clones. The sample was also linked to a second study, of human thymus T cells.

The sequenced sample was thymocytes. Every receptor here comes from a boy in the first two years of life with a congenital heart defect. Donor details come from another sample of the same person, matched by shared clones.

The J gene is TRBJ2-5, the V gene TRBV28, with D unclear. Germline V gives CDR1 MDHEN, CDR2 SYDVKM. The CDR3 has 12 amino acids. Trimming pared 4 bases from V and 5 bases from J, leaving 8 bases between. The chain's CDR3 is CASSSPSETQYF. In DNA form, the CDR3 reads TGTGCCAGCAGTTCCCCCTCCGAGACCCAGTACTTC.

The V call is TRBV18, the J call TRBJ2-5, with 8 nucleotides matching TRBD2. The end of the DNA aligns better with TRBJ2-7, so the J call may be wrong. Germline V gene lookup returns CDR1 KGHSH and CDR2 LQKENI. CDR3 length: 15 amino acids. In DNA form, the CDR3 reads TGTGCCAGCTCACCACCCCGAAGCGGGGGTTACGAGCAGTACTTC. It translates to CASSPPRSGGYEQYF.

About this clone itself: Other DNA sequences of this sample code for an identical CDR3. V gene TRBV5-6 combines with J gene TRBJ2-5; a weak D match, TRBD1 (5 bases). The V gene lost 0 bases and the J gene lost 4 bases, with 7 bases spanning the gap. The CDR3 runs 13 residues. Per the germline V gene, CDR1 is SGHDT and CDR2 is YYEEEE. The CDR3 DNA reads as TGTGCCAGCAGCTTGGCAAGGGGAGAGACCCAGTACTTC. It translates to CASSLARGETQYF.

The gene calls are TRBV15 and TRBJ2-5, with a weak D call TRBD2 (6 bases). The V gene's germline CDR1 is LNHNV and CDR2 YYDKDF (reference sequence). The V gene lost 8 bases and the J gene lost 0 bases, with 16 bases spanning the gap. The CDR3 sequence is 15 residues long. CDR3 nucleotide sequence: TGTGCCACCCGGAGGTCAGGGAGGTACCAAGAGACCCAGTACTTC. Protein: CATRRSGRYQETQYF.

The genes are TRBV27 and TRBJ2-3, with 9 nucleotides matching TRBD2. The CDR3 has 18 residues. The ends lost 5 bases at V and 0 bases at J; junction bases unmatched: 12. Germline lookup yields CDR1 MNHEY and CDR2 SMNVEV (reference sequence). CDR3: CASSPLLLAGFSTDTQYF. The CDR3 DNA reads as TGTGCCAGCAGTCCCCTTTTGCTAGCGGGGTTTAGCACAGATACGCAGTATTTT.

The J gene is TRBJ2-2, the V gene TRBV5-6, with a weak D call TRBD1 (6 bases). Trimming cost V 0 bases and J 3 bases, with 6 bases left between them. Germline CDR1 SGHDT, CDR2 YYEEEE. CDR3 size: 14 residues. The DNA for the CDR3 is TGTGCCAGCAGCTTGGACAGGGACACCGGGGAGCTGTTTTTT. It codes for CASSLDRDTGELFF.

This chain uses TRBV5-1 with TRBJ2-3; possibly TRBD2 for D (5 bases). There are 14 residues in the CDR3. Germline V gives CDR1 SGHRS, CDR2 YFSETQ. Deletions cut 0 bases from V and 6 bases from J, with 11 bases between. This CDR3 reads CASSLGEGGDTQYF. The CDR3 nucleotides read TGCGCCAGCAGCTTGGGGGAAGGAGGTGATACGCAGTATTTT.

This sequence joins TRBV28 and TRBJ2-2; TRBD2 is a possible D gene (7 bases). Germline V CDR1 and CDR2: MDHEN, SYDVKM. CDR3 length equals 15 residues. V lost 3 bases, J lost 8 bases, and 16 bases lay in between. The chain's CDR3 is CASSLGAGVSGELFF. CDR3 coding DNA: TGTGCCAGCAGTTTGGGGGCGGGAGTATCGGGGGAGCTGTTTTTT.

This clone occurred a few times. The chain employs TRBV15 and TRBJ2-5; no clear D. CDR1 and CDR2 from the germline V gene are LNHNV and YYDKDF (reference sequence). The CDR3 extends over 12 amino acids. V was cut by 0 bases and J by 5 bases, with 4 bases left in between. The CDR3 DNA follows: TGTGCCACCAGCAGAGACGGGGAGACCCAGTACTTC. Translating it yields CATSRDGETQYF.

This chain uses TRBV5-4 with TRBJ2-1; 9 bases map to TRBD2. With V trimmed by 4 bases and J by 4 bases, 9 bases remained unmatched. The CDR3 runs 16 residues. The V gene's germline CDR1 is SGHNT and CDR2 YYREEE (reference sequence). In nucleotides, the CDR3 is TGTGCCAGCAGCCCTGTAGCGGGGGACCAATACAATGAGCAGTTCTTC. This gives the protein CASSPVAGDQYNEQFF.

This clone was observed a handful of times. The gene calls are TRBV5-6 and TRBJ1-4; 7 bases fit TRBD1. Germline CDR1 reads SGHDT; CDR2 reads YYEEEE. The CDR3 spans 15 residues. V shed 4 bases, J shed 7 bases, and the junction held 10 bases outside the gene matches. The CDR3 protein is CASSRRQGLGEKLFF. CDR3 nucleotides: TGTGCCAGCAGCCGCAGACAGGGCCTTGGTGAAAAACTGTTTTTT.

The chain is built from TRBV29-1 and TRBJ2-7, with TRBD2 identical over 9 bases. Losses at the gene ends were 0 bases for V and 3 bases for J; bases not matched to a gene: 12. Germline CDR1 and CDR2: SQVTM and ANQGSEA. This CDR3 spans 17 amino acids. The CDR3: CSVEDVPTSGQHYEQYF. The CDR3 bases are TGCAGCGTTGAAGATGTACCTACTAGCGGGCAACACTACGAGCAGTACTTC.

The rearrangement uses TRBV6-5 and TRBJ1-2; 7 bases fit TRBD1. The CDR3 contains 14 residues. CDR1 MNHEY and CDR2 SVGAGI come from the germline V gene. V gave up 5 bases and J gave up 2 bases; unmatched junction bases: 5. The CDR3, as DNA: TGTGCCAGCAGTGGAGACAGGGCCAACTATGGCTACACCTTC. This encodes CASSGDRANYGYTF.

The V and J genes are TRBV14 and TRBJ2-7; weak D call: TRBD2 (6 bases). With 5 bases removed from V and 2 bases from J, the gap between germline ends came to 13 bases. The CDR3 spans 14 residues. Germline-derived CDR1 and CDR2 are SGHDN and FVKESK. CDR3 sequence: CASSARDFPYEQYF. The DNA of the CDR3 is TGTGCCAGCAGCGCGCGGGACTTCCCCTACGAGCAGTACTTC.

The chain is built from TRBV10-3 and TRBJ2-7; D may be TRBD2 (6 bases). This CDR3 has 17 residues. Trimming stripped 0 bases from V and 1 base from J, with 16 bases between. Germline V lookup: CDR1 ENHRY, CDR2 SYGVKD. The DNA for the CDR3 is TGTGCCATCAGTGAGTCTCGGGAGAACGGCCCATCCTACGAGCAGTACTTC. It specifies CAISESRENGPSYEQYF.